Below are 29 T cell receptor beta chains sequenced from a single sample in a study of T cell repertoires in cytomegalovirus infection. TCRdb analysed the reads with MiXCR anew, one entry per CDR3 protein. The sample lists around 630,000 distinct CDR3 sequences; 20% to 30% were seen once. The sample was CD8+ T cells from PBMCs. The receptor source for this set is a human donor in good health (CMV status not recorded). Some clones in this sample may be carry-over from other donors' samples.

The chain has TRBV4-3 and TRBJ2-1; D is unclear. The CDR3 has 17 amino acids. Trimming stripped 0 bases from V and 0 bases from J, with 12 bases between. Germline V gene data show CDR1 as LGHNA and CDR2 as YSLEER. The CDR3 DNA is TGCGCCAGCAGCCAAGATAGGTCGACGAGCTCCTACAATGAGCAGTTCTTC. Residues: CASSQDRSTSSYNEQFF.

As concerns this clonotype: Given a much more abundant clone one base away, this may be a read error. The chain recombines TRBV7-2 with TRBJ2-1; 8 bases match TRBD2. CDR3 length: 18 amino acids. Germline V CDR1 and CDR2: SGHTA, FQGNSA. Losses at the gene ends were 3 bases for V and 6 bases for J; bases not matched to a gene: 16. In DNA form, the CDR3 reads TGTGCCAGCAGCTTCTTTAGGATAATCAAGCGGGGGACCAATGAGCAGTTCTTC. This gives the protein CASSFFRIIKRGTNEQFF.

In its sample, this clonotype was seen a few times. The J gene is TRBJ2-4, the V gene TRBV25-1; 8 bases match TRBD1. This CDR3 spans 16 amino acids. The V and J ends lost 1 base and 5 bases, in that order; junction bases with no gene match: 7. CDR1 and CDR2 (germline): MGHDK, SYGVNS. The CDR3: CASSELRGQDQNIQYF. The CDR3 nucleotides read TGTGCCAGCAGTGAATTGAGGGGACAGGATCAAAACATTCAGTACTTC.

This clonotype was observed many times. The V and J genes are TRBV7-2 and TRBJ2-5; 8 bases fit TRBD1. CDR3 length equals 12 residues. After removal of 1 base from V and 12 bases from J, the junction contained 4 bases not matched to a gene. CDR1 SGHTA and CDR2 FQGNSA come from the germline V gene. CDR3 sequence (DNA): TGTGCCAGCAGCTTAGGACAGGGGCCCAAGTACTTC. It translates to CASSLGQGPKYF.

The chain combines TRBV2 with TRBJ2-1; the match to TRBD2 covers 9 bases. The CDR3 is 15 amino acids. V dropped 0 bases and J dropped 8; count of bases not matched to a gene: 5. Germline CDR1 and CDR2: SNHLY and FYNNEI. CDR3 amino acids: CASSEAAGGDDEQFF. CDR3 nucleotides: TGTGCCAGCAGTGAAGCTGCGGGGGGGGACGATGAGCAGTTCTTC.

This clonotype was seen more than once but under ten times. This chain uses TRBV28 with TRBJ2-3; 11 bases fit TRBD2. The CDR3 contains 16 residues. V was clipped by 6 bases and J by 2 bases; unmatched bases: 7. Germline V gene sequence: CDR1 MDHEN, CDR2 SYDVKM. CDR3 in amino acids: CASSRRLAGHTDTQYF. In DNA, the CDR3 is TGTGCCAGCAGCCGGCGACTAGCGGGGCACACAGATACGCAGTATTTT.

V and J are TRBV19 and TRBJ2-5; 9 nucleotides match TRBD1. After removal of 5 bases from V and 3 bases from J, the junction contained 7 bases not matched to a gene. The CDR3 has 15 residues. Germline-derived CDR1 and CDR2 are LNHDA and SQIVND (reference sequence). Here the CDR3 reads CASSAGWTGEETQYF. CDR3 sequence (DNA): TGTGCCAGTAGTGCAGGGTGGACAGGGGAAGAGACCCAGTACTTC.

The genes are TRBV29-1 and TRBJ1-1; D may be TRBD1 (5 bases). Germline CDR1 and CDR2: SQVTM and ANQGSEA. The CDR3 length is 15 residues. V lost 0 bases and J 4 bases, leaving 15 bases between the germline ends. The CDR3: CSVEDPRVGGTEAFF. The CDR3 region has the DNA TGCAGCGTTGAAGATCCCAGGGTGGGGGGCACTGAAGCTTTCTTT.

V usage is TRBV14 and J usage is TRBJ1-4; no clear D. The CDR3 length is 16 residues. The V end lost 1 base, the J end lost 0 bases, and 9 bases lay between the germline ends. The germline V gene has CDR1 SGHDN and CDR2 FVKESK. The CDR3 sequence is CASSQGTPATNEKLFF. The DNA for the CDR3 is TGTGCCAGCAGCCAAGGGACGCCTGCAACTAATGAAAAACTGTTTTTT.

This clonotype was observed many times. CDR3 loop: CASSLPNPSGGAGEQFF. The CDR3 DNA follows: TGTGCCAGCAGCTTACCGAATCCTAGCGGGGGGGCGGGTGAGCAGTTCTTC. The J gene is TRBJ2-1, the V gene TRBV7-3; 12 positions match TRBD2. V trimming: 2 bases; J trimming: 9 bases; junction bases outside the gene matches: 11. The germline CDR1 and CDR2 sequences are SGHTA and FQGTGA. The CDR3 spans 17 residues.

The V call is TRBV10-3, the J call TRBJ2-3, with D possibly being TRBD1 (5 bases). Germline V CDR1 and CDR2: ENHRY, SYGVKD. V shed 3 bases and J shed 4 bases, with 14 bases lying between them. CDR3 size: 15 residues. The CDR3 bases are TGTGCCATCAGTGACAGGGTGTCCCCCTCAGATACGCAGTATTTT. It translates to CAISDRVSPSDTQYF.

This chain uses TRBV12-3 or TRBV12-4 with TRBJ2-1; 7 bases align to TRBD1. V lost 6 bases, J lost 4 bases, and 9 bases stayed unmatched. The CDR3 totals 15 residues. The CDR3 bases are TGTGCCAGCAGGACACCGGGACAGCAGTACAATGAGCAGTTCTTC. This encodes CASRTPGQQYNEQFF.

The chain uses TRBV5-4 and TRBJ2-7, with D possibly TRBD2 on 6 matching bases. With 3 bases removed from V and 3 bases from J, the gap between germline ends came to 16 bases. The CDR3 has 15 amino acids. Germline V gene data show CDR1 as SGHNT and CDR2 as YYREEE (reference sequence). CDR3 loop: CASSSPLGGFYEQYF. The CDR3 nucleotides read TGTGCCAGCAGCTCACCCTTAGGAGGGTTCTACGAGCAGTACTTC. Supplemented by reference TRBV5-4 and TRBJ2-7, the full variable domain reads ETGVTQSPTHLIKTRGQQVTLRCSSQSGHNTVSWYQQALGQGPQFIFQYYREEENGRGNFPPRFSGLQFPNYSSELNVNALELDDSALYLCASSSPLGGFYEQYFGPGTRLTVT.

This clonotype occurred many times. The chain recombines TRBV19 with TRBJ2-1; D gene ambiguous. This CDR3 has 12 amino acids. The germline V gene has CDR1 LNHDA and CDR2 SQIVND (reference sequence). The ends were cut back, 11 bases at V and 0 bases at J, with 8 bases in the middle. This chain's CDR3 is CASRFSYNEQFF. CDR3 coding DNA: TGTGCCTCAAGATTCTCCTACAATGAGCAGTTCTTC.

This clonotype has at least ten counts. The rearrangement uses TRBV7-2 and TRBJ1-1; D gene unclear. V lost 1 base, J lost 0 bases, and 12 bases lay in between. The CDR3 runs to 16 residues. Germline V gives CDR1 SGHTA, CDR2 FQGNSA. In DNA form, the CDR3 reads TGTGCCAGCAGCTTAGGAAACAGATACATGAACACTGAAGCTTTCTTT. Protein sequence: CASSLGNRYMNTEAFF.

This clonotype was seen only a few times. This sequence joins TRBV4-1 and TRBJ1-4; D is undetermined. This CDR3 region has 16 residues. The ends were cut back, 0 bases at V and 0 bases at J, with 8 bases in the middle. The V gene's germline CDR1 is MGHRA and CDR2 YSYEKL. The CDR3 DNA reads TGCGCCAGCAGCCAAGACCTCCAAGCAACTAATGAAAAACTGTTTTTT. Residues: CASSQDLQATNEKLFF.

This clonotype was observed at least ten times. The genes are TRBV7-9 and TRBJ2-7, with unresolved D. The ends were cut back, 6 bases at V and 2 bases at J, with 8 bases in the middle. The germline V gene encodes CDR1 SEHNR and CDR2 FQNEAQ (reference sequence). CDR3 length equals 12 residues. CDR3 sequence reads: CASSPSAYEQYF. CDR3 DNA: TGTGCCAGCAGTCCCTCAGCCTACGAGCAGTACTTC.

In this sample, this clonotype turned up many times. This chain connects TRBV5-1 to TRBJ2-2, with unresolved D. The V gene lost 4 bases and the J gene lost 8 bases, with 9 bases spanning the gap. CDR1 SGHRS and CDR2 YFSETQ come from the germline V gene. This CDR3 is built from 12 residues. As DNA, the CDR3 is TGCGCCAGCAGCCGAGAGGATGGGGAGCTGTTTTTT. Translating it yields CASSREDGELFF. The full variable domain, with the rest looked up from reference TRBV5-1 and TRBJ2-2, is KAGVTQTPRYLIKTRGQQVTLSCSPISGHRSVSWYQQTPGQGLQFLFEYFSETQRNKGNFPGRFSGRQFSNSRSEMNVSTLELGDSALYLCASSREDGELFFGEGSRLTVL.

This clonotype was recorded at least ten times. The V and J genes are TRBV6-1 and TRBJ2-2; D is possibly TRBD2 (6 bases). CDR1 and CDR2 (germline): MNHNS, SASEGT. The CDR3 length is 12 residues. V lost 11 bases and J lost 5, with 12 bases in between. The CDR3, as DNA: TGTGCCGGGACTCGGAATACCGGGGAGCTGTTTTTT. Amino acids: CAGTRNTGELFF.

The chain recombines TRBV29-1 with TRBJ1-2; weak D call: TRBD1 (5 bases). Germline V gives CDR1 SQVTM, CDR2 ANQGSEA. V was clipped by 3 bases and J by 4 bases, with 9 bases between them. The CDR3 loop spans 12 amino acids. The CDR3: CSVEDMPYGYTF. For the CDR3, the DNA is TGCAGCGTTGAGGACATGCCCTATGGCTACACCTTC.

This clonotype was found many times. The V and J genes are TRBV6-6 and TRBJ1-4; no firm D call. The germline V gene encodes CDR1 MNHNY and CDR2 SVGAGI (reference sequence). The CDR3 consists of 15 residues. Trimming shortened V by 0 bases and J by 8 bases, and 13 bases separated the two germline ends. CDR3 nucleotides: TGTGCCAGCAGTTACTCGTCAGCTCCTCCGGAAAAACTGTTTTTT. Amino acid sequence: CASSYSSAPPEKLFF.

This clonotype was counted ten times or more. The chain couples TRBV7-9 to TRBJ1-6, with TRBD1 matching 12 bases. CDR3 length: 21 residues. Germline CDR1 SEHNR, CDR2 FQNEAQ (reference sequence). Trimming at V came to 2 bases and at J to 3 bases, leaving 14 bases not matched to a gene. DNA for the CDR3: TGTGCCAGCAGCTTAATCTCCGGGACAGGGGGCGTTAAAGACTATAATTCACCCCTCCACTTT. This gives the protein CASSLISGTGGVKDYNSPLHF.

There are a few counts of this clonotype. This sequence joins TRBV29-1 and TRBJ2-2; D gene unclear. Germline CDR1 reads SQVTM; CDR2 reads ANQGSEA. Deletions cut 7 bases from V and 1 base from J, with 7 bases between. The CDR3 loop spans 12 amino acids. The CDR3 DNA is TGCAGCGCCCCTGGGAACACCGGGGAGCTGTTTTTT. This encodes CSAPGNTGELFF.

This chain joins TRBV10-3 and TRBJ2-5; TRBD1 aligns across 7 bases. Germline V CDR1 and CDR2: ENHRY, SYGVKD. V shed 6 bases and J 0 bases; nucleotides not matched to a gene: 7. CDR3 length: 15 residues. The CDR3 sequence: CAIRDDRDHQETQYF. CDR3 nucleotides: TGTGCCATCAGGGATGACAGGGACCACCAAGAGACCCAGTACTTC.

This clonotype turned up a few times. J is TRBJ2-1 and V is TRBV7-9; no firm D call. Trimming left V 5 bases short and J 9 bases short, with 8 bases between. In germline, CDR1 is SEHNR, CDR2 FQNEAQ (reference sequence). CDR3 length: 11 amino acids. CDR3 DNA sequence: TGTGCCAGCAGCCAAATTACTGAGCAGTTCTTC. The encoded protein is CASSQITEQFF.

This clonotype was observed at least ten times. The gene calls are TRBV12-3 or TRBV12-4 and TRBJ2-3; tentatively, D is TRBD2 (5 bases). CDR3 length: 14 residues. Between the trimmed V and J ends, which lost 6 bases and 0 bases, there was a span of 10 bases. This chain's CDR3 is CASSRELSTDTQYF. DNA for the CDR3: TGTGCCAGCAGCCGGGAACTAAGCACAGATACGCAGTATTTT.

The V gene is TRBV7-9, the J gene TRBJ1-6; no definite D call. Germline values: CDR1 SEHNR, CDR2 FQNEAQ (reference sequence). Trimming cost V 1 base and J 4 bases, with 8 bases left between them. The CDR3 extends over 15 amino acids. The CDR3 DNA reads TGTGCCAGCAGCTTAGTGCAGGATTATAATTCACCCCTCCACTTT. Encoded protein: CASSLVQDYNSPLHF.

The chain recombines TRBV2 with TRBJ2-5; weak D call: TRBD1 (5 bases). Germline V lookup: CDR1 SNHLY, CDR2 FYNNEI. The CDR3 runs 16 residues. Trimming stripped 6 bases from V and 2 bases from J, with 19 bases between. The CDR3 is CASRKTRESRQETQYF. CDR3 DNA sequence: TGTGCCAGCAGAAAAACCAGGGAATCACGGCAAGAGACCCAGTACTTC.

The CDR3 nucleotides are TGTGCCAGCAGTTTTAGGCGTGGGGGGGGCACAGATACGCAGTATTTT. Translation gives CASSFRRGGGTDTQYF. The rearrangement links TRBV28 to TRBJ2-3; 7 bases line up with TRBD2. The J segment lost 1 base and the V segment lost 3 bases, leaving 7 bases of the junction unmatched. Per the germline V gene, CDR1 is MDHEN and CDR2 is SYDVKM. There are 16 residues in the CDR3.